The rows below give T cell receptor beta chains drawn from one sample of a study of beta chain features in type 1 diabetes. TCRdb's table, derived via immunoSEQ multiplex PCR, lists solely in-frame clones and lacks some. The sample lists approximately 200,000 clones; over 7.5% were seen once. Sample: naive CD4+ T cells from blood. The receptor source for this set is a young woman in good health. The conserved cysteine and the conserved F or W are not part of the CDR3 here. Fields, in order: CDR3 protein, D gene, V gene, J gene. D genes are given only for firm matches.

CDR3: ATSRTTVYEQY
D: .
V: TRBV15
J: TRBJ2-7

CDR3: SVEETGVNTEAF
D: TRBD1
V: TRBV29-1
J: TRBJ1-1

CDR3: ASSPLDNYEQY
D: .
V: TRBV19
J: TRBJ2-7

CDR3: AWCRDTGNTIY
D: .
V: TRBV30
J: TRBJ1-3

CDR3: AWSWTGKNTEAF
D: TRBD1
V: TRBV30
J: TRBJ1-1

CDR3: ASRKLAGDTDTQY
D: TRBD2
V: TRBV2
J: TRBJ2-3

CDR3: ATRLAFSTDTQY
D: TRBD2
V: TRBV10-3
J: TRBJ2-3

CDR3: ASSVKGGNAHYNEQF
D: .
V: TRBV9
J: TRBJ2-1

CDR3: ASSVATGAGLGAGELF
D: TRBD2
V: TRBV9
J: TRBJ2-2

CDR3: SLDRGNPDTQY
D: TRBD1
V: TRBV29-1
J: TRBJ2-3

CDR3: ASSLPPTGQYYGYT
D: TRBD1
V: TRBV7-9
J: TRBJ1-2

CDR3: ASSLTPGGEAF
D: TRBD1
V: TRBV7-3
J: TRBJ1-1

CDR3: AWSVLRLRDSPKSSYNSPLH
D: TRBD1
V: TRBV30
J: TRBJ1-6

CDR3: ASSRKDRSNEQY
D: TRBD1
V: TRBV5-4
J: TRBJ2-7

CDR3: ASSIVGTGSNEQF
D: TRBD1
V: TRBV19
J: TRBJ2-1

CDR3: ASSATAGTRLYGYT
D: .
V: TRBV9
J: TRBJ1-2

CDR3: ASNRERGGETQY
D: .
V: TRBV2
J: TRBJ2-5

CDR3: ASSLDAGRSNNKELF
D: .
V: TRBV7-9
J: TRBJ2-2

CDR3: ASSKTTGSNSPLH
D: TRBD1
V: TRBV28
J: TRBJ1-6

CDR3: ASSLGTSGRDDDEQF
D: TRBD2
V: TRBV7-9
J: TRBJ2-1

CDR3: ASSEGLNQPQH
D: .
V: TRBV6-1
J: TRBJ1-5

CDR3: ASSSGQHISYEQY
D: TRBD1
V: TRBV6-6
J: TRBJ2-7

CDR3: ACGDSGNQPQH
D: TRBD1
V: TRBV30
J: TRBJ1-5

CDR3: ASSFPVGTSSYEQY
D: TRBD2
V: TRBV7-9
J: TRBJ2-7

CDR3: ASSEEASWSGSGRGRYEQY
D: TRBD2
V: TRBV6-1
J: TRBJ2-7

CDR3: AWSDMGGTEAF
D: .
V: TRBV30
J: TRBJ1-1

CDR3: ASSQFRGHQPQH
D: TRBD1
V: TRBV14
J: TRBJ1-5

CDR3: ASRDRPSGSNTEAF
D: .
V: TRBV5-1
J: TRBJ1-1

CDR3: ASSVGSGVSLNEKLF
D: .
V: TRBV9
J: TRBJ1-4

CDR3: ASSSRLALQETQY
D: TRBD2
V: TRBV7-9
J: TRBJ2-5

CDR3: ASSARTSGPYEQY
D: TRBD2
V: TRBV9
J: TRBJ2-7

CDR3: ASSESREYGYT
D: .
V: TRBV10-1
J: TRBJ1-2

CDR3: ASSPTVTEAF
D: .
V: TRBV6-6
J: TRBJ1-1

CDR3: ASSVASGFNEKLF
D: .
V: TRBV25-1
J: TRBJ1-4

CDR3: ASSSGQGDTEAF
D: TRBD1
V: TRBV7-9
J: TRBJ1-1

CDR3: ASSLAPRGEQY
D: .
V: TRBV7-9
J: TRBJ2-7

CDR3: SVRTPGTGEKLF
D: .
V: TRBV29-1
J: TRBJ1-4

CDR3: ASSLEGANTEAF
D: TRBD1
V: TRBV5-1
J: TRBJ1-1

CDR3: ASSLRAQPQH
D: .
V: TRBV19
J: TRBJ1-5

CDR3: SVLAGGPTDTQY
D: TRBD2
V: TRBV29-1
J: TRBJ2-3

CDR3: ASSGRGQTGEQY
D: TRBD1
V: TRBV6-5
J: TRBJ2-7

CDR3: ASSVGGRGTEAF
D: .
V: TRBV2
J: TRBJ1-1

CDR3: AWRTGNVATNEKLF
D: TRBD1
V: TRBV30
J: TRBJ1-4

CDR3: ASSEKTGGIGNEQF
D: TRBD1
V: TRBV2
J: TRBJ2-1

CDR3: ASSPAGLAGNEQY
D: TRBD2
V: TRBV6-5
J: TRBJ2-7

CDR3: ASSGDRFSYEQY
D: .
V: TRBV6-1
J: TRBJ2-7

CDR3: AWDTKGAWTEAF
D: TRBD1
V: TRBV30
J: TRBJ1-1

CDR3: ASSSTGTSTDTQY
D: .
V: TRBV5-1
J: TRBJ2-3

CDR3: ASSLGQGNNYGYT
D: TRBD1
V: TRBV5-1
J: TRBJ1-2

CDR3: ASSRDTYNEQF
D: .
V: TRBV2
J: TRBJ2-1

CDR3: ASSFRGQGHNEQF
D: TRBD1
V: TRBV5-1
J: TRBJ2-1

CDR3: ASSPGQLYGYT
D: .
V: TRBV4-1
J: TRBJ1-2

CDR3: ASSGFPGQGTHEQY
D: TRBD1
V: TRBV19
J: TRBJ2-7

CDR3: ASSPRGGTEAF
D: .
V: TRBV7-9
J: TRBJ1-1

CDR3: ASSPRTGEVYT
D: TRBD1
V: TRBV11-2
J: TRBJ1-2

CDR3: ASRTGLGNTIY
D: TRBD1
V: TRBV2
J: TRBJ1-3

CDR3: ASSLAPGNYGYT
D: .
V: TRBV7-8
J: TRBJ1-2

CDR3: AWSRDRTNYGYT
D: TRBD1
V: TRBV30
J: TRBJ1-2

CDR3: ATSRDLMTGGAEQY
D: TRBD1
V: TRBV15
J: TRBJ2-7